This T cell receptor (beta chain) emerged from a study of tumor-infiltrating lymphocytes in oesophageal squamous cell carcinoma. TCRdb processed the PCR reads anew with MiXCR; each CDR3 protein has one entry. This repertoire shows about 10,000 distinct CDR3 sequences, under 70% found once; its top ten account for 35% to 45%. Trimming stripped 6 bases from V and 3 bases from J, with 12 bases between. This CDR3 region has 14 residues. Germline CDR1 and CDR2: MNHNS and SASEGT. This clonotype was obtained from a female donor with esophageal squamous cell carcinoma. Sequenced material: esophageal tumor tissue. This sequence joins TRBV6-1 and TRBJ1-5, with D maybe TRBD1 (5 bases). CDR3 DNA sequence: TGTGCCAGCAGCCGAGGACACTCCAATCAGCCCCAGCATTTT. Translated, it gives CASSRGHSNQPQHF.